This paragraph covers one T cell receptor (beta chain) sequence. Antigen: not known. The study isolated at least 7 million PBMCs from each sample. The CDR3 extends over 15 amino acids. CDR1 and CDR2 (germline): MNHNY, SVGAGI (reference sequence). V lost 0 bases and J 4 bases, leaving 12 bases between the germline ends. This sample stems from a study of blood T cells in healthy people across ages. Notes on the study in general: Observed TCR beta diversity showed a strong correlation with the percentage of naive T cells as measured by flow cytometry.

Then a second PCR, running roughly 7 to 11 cycles, was carried out with a sample-barcoded 5' primer and a J-beta primer mix. MiXCR, run by TCRdb on the 5' RACE reads, gives a single entry per CDR3 protein. The sample contains under 1 million distinct CDR3 sequences, under 45% of which appear only once. The source is a man aged 55-75 years in good health. The chain is built from TRBV6-6 and TRBJ1-1; D uncertain. The source material was blood. The CDR3: CASSYSGRVGTEAFF. CDR3 nucleotides: TGTGCCAGCAGTTACTCGGGAAGGGTGGGCACTGAAGCTTTCTTT.